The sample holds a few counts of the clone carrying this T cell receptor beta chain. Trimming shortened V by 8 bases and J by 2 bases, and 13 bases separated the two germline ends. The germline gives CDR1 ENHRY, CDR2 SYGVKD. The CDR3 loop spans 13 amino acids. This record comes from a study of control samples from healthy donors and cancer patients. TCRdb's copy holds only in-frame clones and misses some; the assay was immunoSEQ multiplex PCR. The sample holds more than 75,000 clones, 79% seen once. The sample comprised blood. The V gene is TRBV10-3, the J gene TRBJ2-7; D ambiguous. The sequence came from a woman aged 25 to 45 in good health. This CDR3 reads CAISARNTYEQYF. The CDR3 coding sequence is TGTGCCATCTCCGCTAGGAACACCTACGAGCAGTACTTC.